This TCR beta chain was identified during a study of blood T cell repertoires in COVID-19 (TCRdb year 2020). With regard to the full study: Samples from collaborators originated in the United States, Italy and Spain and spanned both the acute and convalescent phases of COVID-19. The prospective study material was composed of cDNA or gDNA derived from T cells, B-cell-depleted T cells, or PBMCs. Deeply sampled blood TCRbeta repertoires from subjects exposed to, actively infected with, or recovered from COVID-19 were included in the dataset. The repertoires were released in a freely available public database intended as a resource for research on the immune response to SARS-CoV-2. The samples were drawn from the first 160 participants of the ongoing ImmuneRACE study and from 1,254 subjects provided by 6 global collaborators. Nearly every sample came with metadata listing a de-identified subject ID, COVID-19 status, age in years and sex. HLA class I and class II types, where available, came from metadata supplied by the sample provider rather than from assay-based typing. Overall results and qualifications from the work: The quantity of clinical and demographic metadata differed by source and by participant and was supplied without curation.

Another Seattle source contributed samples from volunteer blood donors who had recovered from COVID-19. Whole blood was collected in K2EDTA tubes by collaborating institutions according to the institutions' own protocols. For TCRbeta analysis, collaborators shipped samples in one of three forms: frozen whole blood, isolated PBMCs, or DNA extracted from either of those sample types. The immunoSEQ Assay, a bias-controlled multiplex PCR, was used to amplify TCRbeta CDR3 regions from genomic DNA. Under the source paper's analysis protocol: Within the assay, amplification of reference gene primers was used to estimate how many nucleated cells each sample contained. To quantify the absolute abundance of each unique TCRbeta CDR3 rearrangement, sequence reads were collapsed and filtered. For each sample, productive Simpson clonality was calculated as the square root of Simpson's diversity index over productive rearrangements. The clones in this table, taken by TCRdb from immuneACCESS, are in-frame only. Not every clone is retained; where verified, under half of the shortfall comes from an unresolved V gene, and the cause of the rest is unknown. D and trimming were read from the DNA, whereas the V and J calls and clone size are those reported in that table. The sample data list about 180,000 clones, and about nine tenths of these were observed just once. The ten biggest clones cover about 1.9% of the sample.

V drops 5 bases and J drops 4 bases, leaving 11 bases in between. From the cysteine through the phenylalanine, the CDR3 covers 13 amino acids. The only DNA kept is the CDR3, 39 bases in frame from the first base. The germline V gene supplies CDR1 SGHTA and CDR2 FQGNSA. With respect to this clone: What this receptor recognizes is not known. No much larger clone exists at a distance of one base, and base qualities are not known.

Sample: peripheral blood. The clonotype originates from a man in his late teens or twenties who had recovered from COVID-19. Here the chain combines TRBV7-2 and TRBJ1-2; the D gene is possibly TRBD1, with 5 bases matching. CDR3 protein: CASSQQGGYGYTF. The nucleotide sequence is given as TGTGCCAGCAGCCAGCAGGGCGGCTATGGCTACACCTTC. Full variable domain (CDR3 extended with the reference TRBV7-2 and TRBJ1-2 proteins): GAGVSQSPSNKVTEKGKDVELRCDPISGHTALYWYRQSLGQGLEFLIYFQGNSAPDKSGLPSDRFSAERTGGSVSTLTIQRTQQEDSAVYLCASSQQGGYGYTFGSGTRLTVV.